The sequence of this T cell receptor beta chain was determined in a study of somatic mutations in T cells in chronic GVHD (TCRdb year 2020). Concerning this clone itself: The target of this receptor is not known. No quality values exist for individual bases; no much larger clone is one base distant.

CDR1 and CDR2 (SGHTA, FQGNSA) derive from the germline V gene. The CDR3 starts with the cysteine, ends with the phenylalanine, and has 13 residues. Only the CDR3 DNA stays, 39 bases, in frame from base 1. V is pared back by 5 bases and J by 3 bases, with 8 bases lying between the germline termini. For sorting, staining was done with anti-CD3, anti-CD4, anti-CD8 and a Vbeta20 antibody from the IOTest Beta Mark kit on a FACSAria III, reaching purity above 98%. Mononuclear cells were isolated by Ficoll-Paque PLUS density gradient centrifugation from peripheral blood that had been collected in sodium heparin tubes. CD4+ Vbeta20+, CD4+ Vbeta20-, and CD8+ T cell fractions were FACS-sorted before TCRbeta deep sequencing. Isolated genomic DNA was used for TCRbeta deep sequencing. The immunoSEQ assay, provided as a commercial service, was used for TCRbeta CDR3 sequencing and initial data processing. The study's processing was this. IMGT was used to annotate V, D, J genes, while reads were demultiplexed, adapter and primer sequences were stripped out, and similar clones were merged through frequency-ratio clustering. Held by TCRdb, this immuneACCESS table contains in-frame sequences only and omits some clones. Under half of the omission traces to an unresolved V gene where checked; the cause of the rest is unknown. V, J and clone size derive from that table, while D and trimming were established from the DNA sequence. This sample comprises around 13,000 clones, more than 75% of them detected only once. The ten top clones hold approximately 31% of the sample.

The rearrangement joined TRBV7-2 to TRBJ1-5; no confident D gene assignment can be made. Sequenced material: Vbeta20-negative CD4+ T cells from blood. This sample's cell subset or site label indicates: CD4+ T cells sorted as TCR Vbeta20 negative by flow cytometry. This sequence originates from a male patient aged 45 to 59 with chronic graft-versus-host disease. After a transplant, the graft donor may have provided part of the T cells. The nucleotides read TGTGCCAGCAGCGCCCAGAACAATCAGCCCCAGCATTTT. It translates to CASSAQNNQPQHF.